The 12 T cell receptor beta chains below were found in one sample sequenced in a study of T-cell reconstitution after alpha-beta-depleted transplantation in children. The authors prepared the TCRbeta library with unique molecular identifiers. Using its own MiXCR run on the PCR reads, TCRdb lists one record per CDR3 protein. The table lists about 200,000 distinct CDR3 sequences, 14% to 15% of them singletons. Sequencing used PBMCs from the stem cell graft donor, obtained from the stem cell graft. The origin of the receptors is a human donor who donated a stem cell graft to a child with acute lymphoblastic leukemia.

The table lists this clonotype with many counts. The chain employs TRBV4-2 and TRBJ2-7, with no clear D. Trimming pared 1 base from V and 5 bases from J, leaving 3 bases between. This CDR3 contains 11 residues. Germline values: CDR1 LGHNA, CDR2 YNFKEQ. Here the CDR3 reads CASSQVDEQYF. The CDR3 nucleotides are TGTGCCAGCAGCCAAGTGGACGAGCAGTACTTC.

There are many counts of this clonotype. The chain couples TRBV7-9 to TRBJ2-7, with 11 positions matching TRBD1. The CDR3 loop spans 14 amino acids. The V gene's germline CDR1 is SEHNR and CDR2 FQNEAQ (reference sequence). J lost 5 bases, V lost 6 bases, and 6 bases had no gene match. The CDR3 bases are TGTGCCAGCAGGCGTGGACAGGGGGCCAACGAGCAGTACTTC. Translated, it gives CASRRGQGANEQYF.

Ten or more counts support this clonotype. This chain connects TRBV5-1 to TRBJ2-1, with 10 nucleotides matching TRBD2. Germline values: CDR1 SGHRS, CDR2 YFSETQ. The CDR3 length is 15 residues. V lost 4 bases to trimming and J lost 5 bases; unmatched junction nucleotides: 6. For the CDR3, the DNA is TGCGCCAGCAGCCGAACTAGCGGGATAAACAATGAGCAGTTCTTC. Amino acids: CASSRTSGINNEQFF.

This clonotype was seen more than once but under ten times. The chain is built from TRBV5-1 and TRBJ2-7; tentative D call: TRBD1 (6 bases). Deletions cut 4 bases from V and 0 bases from J, with 17 bases between. The V gene's germline CDR1 is SGHRS and CDR2 YFSETQ. The CDR3 runs 16 residues. This CDR3 reads CASSASGAPSSYEQYF. The CDR3 coding sequence is TGCGCCAGCAGCGCCTCAGGGGCGCCATCCTCCTACGAGCAGTACTTC.

This clonotype was counted between two and nine times. This chain links TRBV6-5 with TRBJ1-6; D is perhaps TRBD1 (6 bases). The length of the CDR3 is 16 residues. Germline lookup yields CDR1 MNHEY and CDR2 SVGAGI. Trimming stripped 0 bases from V and 7 bases from J, with 13 bases between. The CDR3 loop reads CASSYSRAGANSPLHF. The CDR3 bases are TGTGCCAGCAGTTACTCGAGAGCAGGGGCCAATTCACCCCTCCACTTT.

This clonotype occurred many times. V usage is TRBV4-1 and J usage is TRBJ2-5; D remains unclear. V was pared by 0 bases and J by 4 bases, with 3 bases between. The length of the CDR3 is 12 residues. CDR1 and CDR2 (germline): MGHRA, YSYEKL. This CDR3 is CASSQDRETQYF. In DNA, the CDR3 is TGCGCCAGCAGCCAAGACCGAGAGACCCAGTACTTC.

Concerning this clonotype itself: One junction end disagrees with the germline gene, perhaps due to a read error. The V call is TRBV7-2, the J call TRBJ2-6; weak D call: TRBD1 (5 bases). The CDR3 loop spans 15 amino acids. Germline CDR1 and CDR2: SGHTA and FQGNSA. The CDR3 reads CASSPSASGANGLTF. Written as DNA, the CDR3 is TGTGCCAGCAGTCCGTCTGCCTCTGGGGCCAACGGCCTGACTTTC.

V is TRBV20-1 and J is TRBJ2-7, with 9 positions matching TRBD1. V dropped 2 bases and J dropped 0; count of bases not matched to a gene: 5. Germline loops: CDR1 DFQATT, CDR2 SNEGSKA (reference sequence). The length of the CDR3 is 15 residues. CDR3 coding DNA: TGCAGTGCTAGATTTACAGGGGGCCCCTCCTACGAGCAGTACTTC. This sequence encodes CSARFTGGPSYEQYF.

J is TRBJ2-6 and V is TRBV5-1; no clear D gene. The CDR3 length is 18 residues. The germline V gene encodes CDR1 SGHRS and CDR2 YFSETQ. Trimming stripped 3 bases from V and 4 bases from J, with 20 bases between. The DNA of the CDR3 is TGCGCCAGCAGCTCCTTTAGGCAGATCCTCTCAGGGGCCAACGTCCTGACTTTC. It translates to CASSSFRQILSGANVLTF.

The rearrangement uses TRBV5-5 and TRBJ2-1, with 7 bases that match TRBD1. From germline, CDR1 is SGHKS and CDR2 YYEKEE (reference sequence). V lost 6 bases, J lost 8 bases, and 11 bases stayed unmatched. The CDR3 has 14 residues. The CDR3 DNA reads as TGTGCCAGCAAACCCTCCACAGGGGCCCATGAGCAGTTCTTC. This codes for CASKPSTGAHEQFF.

This clonotype was found a few times. The chain's CDR3 is CASSESGLAGGPLWDNEQFF. DNA for the CDR3: TGTGCCAGCAGTGAATCGGGACTAGCGGGAGGGCCACTCTGGGACAATGAGCAGTTCTTC. The chain is built from TRBV6-1 and TRBJ2-1; 16 nucleotides align to TRBD2. The CDR3 has 20 amino acids. Germline assignment: CDR1 MNHNS and CDR2 SASEGT. V was clipped by 2 bases and J by 5 bases; unmatched bases: 12.

This clonotype was detected many times. The V gene is TRBV12-3 or TRBV12-4, the J gene TRBJ2-1; D is perhaps TRBD1 or TRBD2 (5 bases each). The V end was cut by 2 bases, the J end by 10 bases, with 15 bases between. The CDR3 contains 14 residues. Written as DNA, the CDR3 is TGTGCCAGCAGTTTAAGGGGACGGATTACCGAGCAGTTCTTC. It translates to CASSLRGRITEQFF.